Following are 19 T cell receptor beta chains from one sample sequenced in a study of T cell changes during pregnancy in multiple sclerosis. Assay used: immunoSEQ multiplex PCR; TCRdb lists only in-frame clones, some missing. The repertoire holds 35,000 to 50,000 clones, with 80% to 95% as singletons. The material sequenced was CD4+ T cells from peripheral blood mononuclear cells, taken in the first trimester of pregnancy. These receptors were taken from a female donor with multiple sclerosis, enrolled in a pregnancy study.

The chain joins TRBV10-3 to TRBJ1-1; no reliable D call. Trimming took 3 bases from V and 2 from J, leaving 16 bases between them. The CDR3 runs to 16 residues. In germline, CDR1 is ENHRY, CDR2 SYGVKD. CDR3 residues: CAISDPLLRVNTEAFF. The CDR3 coding sequence is TGTGCCATCAGTGACCCCTTGTTGAGGGTAAACACTGAAGCTTTCTTT.

The chain uses TRBV7-2 and TRBJ2-1; D possibly corresponds to TRBD2 (5 bases). The V gene's germline CDR1 is SGHTA and CDR2 FQGNSA. CDR3 size: 16 residues. Between the trimmed V and J ends, which lost 2 bases and 7 bases, there was a span of 18 bases. The CDR3 sequence: CASSLFGSLARNEQFF. The CDR3 DNA reads TGTGCCAGCAGCTTATTCGGGTCTTTAGCGAGGAATGAGCAGTTCTTC.

The chain carries TRBV6-5 and TRBJ2-3; TRBD2 is a possible D gene (6 bases). V was trimmed by 0 bases and J by 2 bases, leaving 9 bases between them. The CDR3 has 15 amino acids. Germline CDR1 reads MNHEY; CDR2 reads SVGAGI. CDR3 sequence reads: CASSYSLASTDTQYF. The DNA of the CDR3 is TGTGCCAGCAGTTACTCCCTAGCGTCCACAGATACGCAGTATTTT.

This rearrangement joins TRBV27 to TRBJ2-4, with D possibly TRBD1 on 5 matching bases. Germline V CDR1 and CDR2: MNHEY, SMNVEV (reference sequence). Deletions cut 0 bases from V and 8 bases from J, with 14 bases between. The CDR3 totals 15 residues. This CDR3 reads CASSLSKGRVDIQYF. Written as DNA, the CDR3 is TGTGCCAGCAGTTTATCGAAGGGCAGGGTCGACATTCAGTACTTC.

V gene TRBV6-5 combines with J gene TRBJ2-7, with D unresolved. The germline V and J ends were trimmed by 7 bases and 2 bases, with 12 bases remaining between them. The CDR3 loop spans 13 amino acids. The germline CDR1 and CDR2 sequences are MNHEY and SVGAGI. CDR3 in amino acids: CASKSPVTYEQYF. The CDR3 region has the DNA TGTGCCAGCAAATCTCCCGTAACCTACGAGCAGTACTTC.

This clone appeared once. The chain uses TRBV7-2 and TRBJ2-6; TRBD2 aligns across 8 bases. The V gene end was trimmed by 1 base and the J gene end by 5 bases; junction bases not matched to a gene: 7. Germline V CDR1 and CDR2: SGHTA, FQGNSA. The CDR3 is 17 amino acids. CDR3 in DNA: TGTGCCAGCAGCTTAGGTTCGGGGGGGGGTAGGGCCAACGTCCTGACTTTC. This encodes CASSLGSGGGRANVLTF.

V usage is TRBV29-1 and J usage is TRBJ2-5; tentatively, D is TRBD2 (5 bases). CDR3 size: 12 residues. Trimming took 6 bases from V and 4 from J, leaving 12 bases between them. CDR1 is SQVTM, CDR2 ANQGSEA, per germline. This CDR3 reads CSVPMGRETQYF. The CDR3 DNA reads TGCAGCGTCCCTATGGGGAGAGAGACCCAGTACTTC.

V usage is TRBV7-9 and J usage is TRBJ2-7; 13 bases line up with TRBD2. The V gene end was trimmed by 2 bases and the J gene end by 4 bases; junction bases not matched to a gene: 5. The CDR3 has 16 residues. Germline V gene lookup returns CDR1 SEHNR and CDR2 FQNEAQ (reference sequence). The CDR3, as DNA: TGTGCCAGCAGCTTATCTGGACTAGCGGGAGTGTACGAGCAGTACTTC. Translation: CASSLSGLAGVYEQYF.

As to this clone: Within the sample, other DNA sequences also encode this same CDR3. This chain links TRBV2 with TRBJ2-3; TRBD2 matches 12 bases. The J segment lost 0 bases and the V segment lost 6 bases, leaving 4 bases of the junction unmatched. This CDR3 comprises 16 residues. The germline gives CDR1 SNHLY, CDR2 FYNNEI. The CDR3 protein is CASRRLAGGSTDTQYF. CDR3 nucleotide sequence: TGTGCCAGCAGGCGGCTAGCGGGAGGGAGCACAGATACGCAGTATTTT.

The rearrangement links TRBV9 to TRBJ2-7; D might be TRBD1 (5 bases). V lost 0 bases, J lost 6 bases, and 10 bases lay in between. Germline assignment: CDR1 SGDLS and CDR2 YYNGEE. This CDR3 region has 13 residues. The CDR3 protein is CASSVAWGGEQYF. CDR3 DNA sequence: TGTGCCAGCAGCGTAGCATGGGGCGGCGAGCAGTACTTC.

The chain is built from TRBV11-2 and TRBJ1-1, with no clear D. Per the germline V gene, CDR1 is SGHAT and CDR2 is FQNNGV. The CDR3 loop spans 13 amino acids. Trimming stripped 0 bases from V and 5 bases from J, with 7 bases between. CDR3 coding DNA: TGTGCCAGCAGCTTAGATACGCGGACTGAAGCTTTCTTT. Protein sequence: CASSLDTRTEAFF.

Concerning this clone itself: An end of the junction does not agree with germline; a read error may underlie this. The chain combines TRBV7-9 with TRBJ2-3; 8 nucleotides agree with TRBD1. The germline CDR1 and CDR2 sequences are SEHNR and FQNEAQ (reference sequence). The CDR3 is 14 residues long. The CDR3 is CCSLQGATTDTQYF. In DNA form, the CDR3 reads TGCTGTTCGTTGCAGGGGGCGACCACAGATACGCAGTATTTT.

The chain combines TRBV9 with TRBJ2-3, with TRBD2 identical over 7 bases. This CDR3 region has 16 residues. The germline gives CDR1 SGDLS, CDR2 YYNGEE. J gave up 4 bases and V 0 bases, and 8 bases lay outside the gene matches. In nucleotides, the CDR3 is TGTGCCAGCAGCGTAGGAGGAGCGGGACTCTCAGATACGCAGTATTTT. It is translated as CASSVGGAGLSDTQYF.

CDR3 in DNA: TGTGCCAGCAGCGTAGCTCCGTTACCCAGCGGTGATCAGCCCCAGCATTTT. This sequence encodes CASSVAPLPSGDQPQHF. The rearrangement joins TRBV9 to TRBJ1-5, with D unresolved. Trimming left V 0 bases short and J 5 bases short, with 18 bases between. CDR1 and CDR2 from the germline V gene are SGDLS and YYNGEE. The CDR3 runs 17 residues.

V usage is TRBV2 and J usage is TRBJ2-3; TRBD2 matches 7 bases. CDR1 and CDR2 (germline): SNHLY, FYNNEI. This CDR3 is 14 amino acids long. The CDR3 here is CASQRTSAKDTQYF. DNA of the CDR3: TGTGCGTCTCAACGAACTAGCGCTAAGGATACGCAGTATTTT.

The J gene is TRBJ2-3, the V gene TRBV6-5; possibly TRBD2 for D (7 bases). Trimming took off 6 bases at V and 7 bases at J, with 20 bases between the two ends. Germline V gives CDR1 MNHEY, CDR2 SVGAGI. The CDR3 runs to 15 residues. CDR3 region: CASRLSRGGTYTQYF. The DNA for the CDR3 is TGTGCCAGCAGATTATCTAGGGGGGGGACTTATACGCAGTATTTT.

The genes are TRBV4-3 and TRBJ1-5; D call uncertain. The CDR3 sequence is 15 residues long. CDR1 and CDR2 (germline): LGHNA, YSLEER. Trimming took 0 bases from V and 5 from J, leaving 11 bases between them. DNA of the CDR3: TGCGCCAGCAGCCAAGATGACCAGAGGCATCAGCCCCAGCATTTT. This encodes CASSQDDQRHQPQHF.

The V and J genes are TRBV5-1 and TRBJ2-7; TRBD1 matches at 8 bases. This CDR3 has 15 amino acids. The trim removed 1 base at V and 2 bases at J, leaving 5 bases unmatched. Germline V gene lookup returns CDR1 SGHRS and CDR2 YFSETQ. For the CDR3, the DNA is TGCGCCAGCAGCTTGTTCCAGGGGGCCCCCTACGAGCAGTACTTC. Its translation: CASSLFQGAPYEQYF.

The chain combines TRBV28 with TRBJ1-1; possibly TRBD1 for D (6 bases). This CDR3 has 15 residues. Trimming removed 5 bases at V and 0 bases at J, with 13 bases between. The germline V gene has CDR1 MDHEN and CDR2 SYDVKM. This CDR3 is CASSVDSRLNTEAFF. CDR3 DNA: TGTGCCAGCAGTGTGGACAGTCGCCTGAACACTGAAGCTTTCTTT.